A single sample gave rise to the 14 T cell receptor beta chains below, sequenced in a study of cytomegalovirus exposure and HLA in healthy donors. The PCR was carried out with 60 Vbeta primers and 13 Jbeta primers. Here immunoSEQ multiplex PCR was the method, and the copy in TCRdb shows in-frame clones only, minus some. The repertoire consists of roughly 92,000 clones, with 81% occurring once and the leading ten covering approximately 4.2%. Sequenced material: PBMCs. Receptors were obtained from a woman between 70 and 85 years old in good health and CMV-seropositive.

The CDR3 DNA follows: TGTGCCAGCAGCTCCGAGATTACAGGGCGCGGAAACACCATATATTTT. Translation gives CASSSEITGRGNTIYF. The chain carries TRBV5-4 and TRBJ1-3; possibly TRBD1 for D (6 bases). CDR1 SGHNT and CDR2 YYREEE come from the germline V gene (reference sequence). The V end was cut by 3 bases, the J end by 4 bases, with 17 bases between. The CDR3 totals 16 residues.

This clone was recorded only once. The CDR3 sequence is CASSQRDRDEGYGYTF. The CDR3 DNA follows: TGCGCCAGCAGCCAGAGGGACAGGGACGAAGGCTATGGCTACACCTTC. The rearrangement links TRBV4-1 to TRBJ1-2; 9 positions agree with TRBD1. Looked up from germline, CDR1 is MGHRA and CDR2 is YSYEKL. V was pared by 3 bases and J by 4 bases, with 9 bases of the junction left unmatched. The CDR3 spans 16 residues.

The genes are TRBV2 and TRBJ1-2; 8 nucleotides line up with TRBD1. CDR3 length equals 13 residues. After removal of 4 bases from V and 3 bases from J, the junction contained 1 base not matched to a gene. CDR1 and CDR2 from the germline V gene are SNHLY and FYNNEI. The DNA of the CDR3 is TGTGCCAGCAGTGGGGGACAGGACTATGGCTACACCTTC. The encoded protein is CASSGGQDYGYTF.

The chain has TRBV6-6 and TRBJ1-5; D ambiguous. V was shortened by 8 bases and J by 0 bases, with 8 bases between the two germline ends. Germline assignment: CDR1 MNHNY and CDR2 SVGAGI (reference sequence). The CDR3 has 13 residues. The CDR3 loop reads CASQPSSNQPQHF. The CDR3 bases are TGTGCCAGCCAACCGAGTAGCAATCAGCCCCAGCATTTT.

This rearrangement joins TRBV2 to TRBJ1-1, with TRBD1 identical over 10 bases. Trimming removed 6 bases from V and 5 bases from J; junction bases left unmatched: 6. Germline V gene sequence: CDR1 SNHLY, CDR2 FYNNEI. The CDR3 spans 14 residues. The CDR3 DNA reads TGTGCCAGCAGACGACAGGGGGCAAGGACTGAAGCTTTCTTT. As protein: CASRRQGARTEAFF. The full variable domain, with the rest looked up from reference TRBV2 and TRBJ1-1, is EPEVTQTPSHQVTQMGQEVILRCVPISNHLYFYWYRQILGQKVEFLVSFYNNEISEKSEIFDDQFSVERPDGSNFTLKIRSTKLEDSAMYFCASRRQGARTEAFFGQGTRLTVV.

J is TRBJ2-3 and V is TRBV7-2; TRBD2 is a possible D gene (6 bases). The CDR3 has 17 residues. Germline V gene data show CDR1 as SGHTA and CDR2 as FQGNSA. V gave up 1 base and J gave up 1 base, with 15 bases separating them. The CDR3 region is CASSLGLSGARTDTQYF. The DNA of the CDR3 is TGTGCCAGCAGCTTAGGTCTTAGCGGAGCCCGCACAGATACGCAGTATTTT.

This clone was seen a handful of times. CDR3 residues: CATSRGGGAYNEQFF. The CDR3 nucleotides are TGTGCCACCAGCAGAGGGGGAGGGGCCTACAATGAGCAGTTCTTC. This chain joins TRBV15 and TRBJ2-1, with 7 bases that match TRBD2. V trimming: 1 base; J trimming: 2 bases; junction bases outside the gene matches: 2. CDR3 length: 15 residues. Looked up from germline, CDR1 is LNHNV and CDR2 is YYDKDF (reference sequence). Full variable domain (outside the CDR3, taken from reference TRBV15 and TRBJ2-1): DAMVIQNPRYQVTQFGKPVTLSCSQTLNHNVMYWYQQKSSQAPKLLFHYYDKDFNNEADTPDNFQSRRPNTSFCFLDIRSPGLGDTAMYLCATSRGGGAYNEQFFGPGTRLTVL.

This chain joins TRBV6-5 and TRBJ2-7; 8 positions agree with TRBD2. The trim removed 1 base at V and 0 bases at J, leaving 5 bases unmatched. This CDR3 has 16 residues. Germline V lookup: CDR1 MNHEY, CDR2 SVGAGI. CDR3: CASSYLLAGSSYEQYF. The CDR3 DNA is TGTGCCAGCAGTTACTTGCTAGCGGGCTCCTCCTACGAGCAGTACTTC.

To note about this clone: This sample also contains other DNA sequences that code for the same CDR3. The J gene is TRBJ1-2, the V gene TRBV30, with D tentatively TRBD1 (6 bases). The germline CDR1 and CDR2 sequences are GTSNPN and SVGIG (reference sequence). CDR3 length: 13 residues. V was clipped by 2 bases and J by 4 bases, with 11 bases between them. The CDR3 nucleotides are TGTGCCTGGAGTCGTGACAGGCCCTATGGCTACACCTTC. This gives the protein CAWSRDRPYGYTF.

The chain is built from TRBV7-9 and TRBJ1-6; 11 nucleotides match TRBD1. The CDR3 totals 16 residues. Per germline, CDR1 SEHNR and CDR2 FQNEAQ (reference sequence). After removal of 1 base from V and 6 bases from J, the junction contained 2 bases not matched to a gene. CDR3 sequence: CASSLGTGGPNSPLHF. For the CDR3, the DNA is TGTGCCAGCAGCTTAGGGACAGGGGGCCCTAATTCACCCCTCCACTTT.

A remark on this clone: One end of the junction fails to match germline, which may point to a read error. This rearrangement joins TRBV7-9 to TRBJ2-2, with TRBD2 matching 10 bases. Germline CDR1 reads SEHNR; CDR2 reads FQNEAQ (reference sequence). This CDR3 spans 16 amino acids. Here the CDR3 reads CSSSLGASGRSGELFF. In DNA form, the CDR3 reads TGTTCCAGCAGCTTAGGGGCTAGCGGGAGAAGCGGGGAGCTGTTTTTT.

This chain connects TRBV27 to TRBJ2-2; TRBD2 aligns across 7 bases. With V trimmed by 4 bases and J by 5 bases, 7 bases remained unmatched. This CDR3 region has 15 residues. Per the germline V gene, CDR1 is MNHEY and CDR2 is SMNVEV (reference sequence). The chain's CDR3 is CASSSGGRLTGELFF. DNA for the CDR3: TGTGCCAGCAGTTCGGGAGGCAGGCTTACCGGGGAGCTGTTTTTT.

The rearrangement uses TRBV10-3 and TRBJ2-7; possibly TRBD1 for D (5 bases). The CDR3 sequence is 12 residues long. Trimming pared 6 bases from V and 1 base from J, leaving 7 bases between. CDR1 ENHRY and CDR2 SYGVKD come from the germline V gene. CDR3 region: CAISRQSYEQYF. DNA of the CDR3: TGTGCCATCAGCCGACAGTCCTACGAGCAGTACTTC.

This chain connects TRBV7-9 to TRBJ2-3; a weak D match, TRBD1 (6 bases). V was pared by 5 bases and J by 2 bases, with 14 bases between. Germline assignment: CDR1 SEHNR and CDR2 FQNEAQ (reference sequence). The length of the CDR3 is 15 residues. CDR3 region: CASSPGQTSTDTQYF. CDR3 coding DNA: TGTGCCAGCAGCCCTGGACAGACGTCCACAGATACGCAGTATTTT.